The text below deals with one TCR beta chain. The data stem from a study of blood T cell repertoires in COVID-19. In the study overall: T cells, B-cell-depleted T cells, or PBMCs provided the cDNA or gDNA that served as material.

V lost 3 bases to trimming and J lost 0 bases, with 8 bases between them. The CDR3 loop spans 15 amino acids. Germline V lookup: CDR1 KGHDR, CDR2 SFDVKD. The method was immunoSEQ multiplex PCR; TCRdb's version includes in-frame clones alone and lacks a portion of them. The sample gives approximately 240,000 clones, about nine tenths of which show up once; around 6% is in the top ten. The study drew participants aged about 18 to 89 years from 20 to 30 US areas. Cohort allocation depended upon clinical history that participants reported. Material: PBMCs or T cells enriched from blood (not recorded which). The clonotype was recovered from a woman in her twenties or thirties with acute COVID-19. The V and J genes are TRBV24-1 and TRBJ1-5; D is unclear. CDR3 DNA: TGTGCCACCAGTGATACGACGGGTAGCAATCAGCCCCAGCATTTT. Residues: CATSDTTGSNQPQHF.